Shown below are 2 T cell receptor beta chains from a single sample sequenced in a study of T cell responses to AZD1222 COVID-19 vaccine (TCRdb year 2021). Library construction relied on the immunoSEQ multiplex PCR assay. TCRdb's version of the immuneACCESS table is confined to in-frame rearrangements and falls short of the full clone set. An unresolved V gene accounts for under half of the shortfall where checked; the remainder is of unknown origin. The table for this sample lists about 86,000 clones; more than 70% of them were counted only once. The ten biggest clones cover about 5.2% of the sample. According to the study, the label for this sample's time point signals: about 28 days (+/-7) after the second vaccine dose. This sample comprised peripheral blood, obtained 28 days after the second AZD1222 dose. These receptors originate from an adult who received the AZD1222 COVID-19 vaccine.

This rearrangement joins TRBV12-5 to TRBJ2-1; perhaps D is TRBD1 or TRBD2 (5 bases each). The CDR3 totals 15 residues. The V end was cut by 3 bases, the J end by 7 bases, with 16 bases between. Germline CDR1 and CDR2: LGHNT and FRNRAP. CDR3 sequence (DNA): TGTGCTAGTGGTTTCCCCGGGACCCCTGCGAATGAGCAGTTCTTC. It is translated as CASGFPGTPANEQFF.

This clone was observed a single time. The CDR3, as DNA: TGTGCCAGCTCACCGTGGGGGAGGGACGAGCAGTACGTC. Its protein is CASSPWGRDEQYV. The gene calls are TRBV18 and TRBJ2-7, with 7 bases lining up with TRBD2. The CDR3 covers 13 residues. Germline CDR1 is KGHSH and CDR2 is LQKENI. V lost 3 bases, J lost 5 bases, and 4 bases stayed unmatched.